This T cell receptor (beta chain) originates from a study of Graves' ophthalmopathy and Graves' hyperthyroidism. Study observations and caveats: The study's model predicted ophthalmopathy progression at 65% to 71% sensitivity and 72% to 85% specificity.

With 5 bases clipped from V and 1 base from J, the junction kept 1 base outside the gene matches. CDR3 length equals 14 residues. Germline V gene sequence: CDR1 LNHDA, CDR2 SQIVND (reference sequence). This clonotype was seen ten or more times. Its antigen is still unknown. Amplified material comprised TCR beta CDR3 regions derived from RNA transcripts. The workflow started with a first-round RT-PCR run with HTBI primers and then moved on to a second-round multiplex PCR. TCRdb analysed the multiplex PCR reads with MiXCR anew, one entry per CDR3 protein. The table lists hundreds of thousands of distinct CDR3 sequences, approximately 39% of them singletons.

Specimen: peripheral blood. The rearrangement uses TRBV19 and TRBJ2-2, with 7 bases matching TRBD1. The source is an adult man with Graves' ophthalmopathy. CDR3 loop: CASSGQVNTGELFF. The CDR3 nucleotides read TGTGCCAGTAGTGGACAGGTGAACACCGGGGAGCTGTTTTTT.